This entry features one T cell receptor beta chain sequence. What it binds is unknown. As the sequencing template, cDNA was produced by extracting RNA and reverse transcribing it. Only in-frame clones appear in the TCRdb table, and some are missing; sequencing was by immunoSEQ multiplex PCR. Of fewer than 250,000 clones listed, 60% are singletons. The data were obtained in a study of CD8+ T cells in alopecia areata. Findings and caveats of the study: Since there was just one nonresponder, nobody can yet say how baseline CD8+ expansion ties to response. Among the 100 top clones, expanded CD8+ clones, like scalp clonality, were significantly decreased by tofacitinib.

The V and J ends lost 1 base and 7 bases, in that order; junction bases with no gene match: 7. Germline CDR1 LGHNA, CDR2 YNFKEQ. There are 16 residues in the CDR3. Treatment given: oral pan-JAK inhibitor, 5-10 mg twice daily. From alopecia areata patients, lesional scalp punch biopsies and peripheral blood were collected. This clonotype was obtained from a human donor with alopecia areata. Sequences were derived from CD4+ T cells sorted from blood, sampled at week 4, from a patient treated with tofacitinib. V is TRBV4-2 and J is TRBJ1-4; 9 bases agree with TRBD1. CDR3 region: CASSQVGGQGTEKLFF. DNA of the CDR3: TGTGCCAGCAGCCAAGTAGGTGGACAGGGGACTGAAAAACTGTTTTTT.